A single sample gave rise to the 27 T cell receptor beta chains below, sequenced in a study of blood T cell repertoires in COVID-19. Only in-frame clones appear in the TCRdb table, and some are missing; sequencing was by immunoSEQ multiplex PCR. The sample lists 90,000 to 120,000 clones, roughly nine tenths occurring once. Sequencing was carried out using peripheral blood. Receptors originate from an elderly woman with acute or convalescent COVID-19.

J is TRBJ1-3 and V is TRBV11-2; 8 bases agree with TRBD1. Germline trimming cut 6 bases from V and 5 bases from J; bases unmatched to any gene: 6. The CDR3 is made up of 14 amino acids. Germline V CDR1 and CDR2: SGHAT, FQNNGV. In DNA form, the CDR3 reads TGTGCCAGCAGACCCGGGACAGGAAGAAACACCATATATTTT. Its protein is CASRPGTGRNTIYF. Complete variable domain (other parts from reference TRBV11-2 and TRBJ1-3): EAGVAQSPRYKIIEKRQSVAFWCNPISGHATLYWYQQILGQGPKLLIQFQNNGVVDDSQLPKDRFSAERLKGVDSTLKIQPAKLEDSAVYLCASRPGTGRNTIYFGEGSWLTVV.

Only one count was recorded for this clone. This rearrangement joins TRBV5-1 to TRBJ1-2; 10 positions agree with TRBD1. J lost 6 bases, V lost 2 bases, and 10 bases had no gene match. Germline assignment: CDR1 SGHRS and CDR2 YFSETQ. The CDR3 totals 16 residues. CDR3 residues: CASSFTGTGEFDGYTF. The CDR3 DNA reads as TGCGCCAGCAGCTTTACCGGGACAGGGGAATTCGATGGCTACACCTTC.

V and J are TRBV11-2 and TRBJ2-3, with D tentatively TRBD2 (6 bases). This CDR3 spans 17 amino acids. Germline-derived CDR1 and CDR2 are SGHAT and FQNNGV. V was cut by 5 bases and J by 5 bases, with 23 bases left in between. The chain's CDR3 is CASSPRRDWEPVDTQYF. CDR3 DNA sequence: TGTGCCAGCAGCCCACGCCGGGACTGGGAGCCAGTAGATACGCAGTATTTT.

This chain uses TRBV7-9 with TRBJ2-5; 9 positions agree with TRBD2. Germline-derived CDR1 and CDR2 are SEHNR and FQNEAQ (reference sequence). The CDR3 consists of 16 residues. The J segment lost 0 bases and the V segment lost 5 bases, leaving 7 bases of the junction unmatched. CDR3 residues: CASSQGAGGNQETQYF. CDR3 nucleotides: TGTGCCAGCAGCCAGGGCGCGGGGGGGAACCAAGAGACCCAGTACTTC. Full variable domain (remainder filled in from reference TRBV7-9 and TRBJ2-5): DTGVSQNPRHKITKRGQNVTFRCDPISEHNRLYWYRQTLGQGPEFLTYFQNEAQLEKSRLLSDRFSAERPKGSFSTLEIQRTEQGDSAMYLCASSQGAGGNQETQYFGPGTRLLVL.

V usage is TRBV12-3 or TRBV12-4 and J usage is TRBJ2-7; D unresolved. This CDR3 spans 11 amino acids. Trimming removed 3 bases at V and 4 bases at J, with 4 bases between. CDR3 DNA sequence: TGTGCCAGCAGTTTCGCGTACGAGCAGTACTTC. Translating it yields CASSFAYEQYF.

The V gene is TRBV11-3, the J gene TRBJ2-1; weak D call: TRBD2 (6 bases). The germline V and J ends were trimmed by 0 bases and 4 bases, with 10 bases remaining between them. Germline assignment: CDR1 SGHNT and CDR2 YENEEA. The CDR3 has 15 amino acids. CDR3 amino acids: CASSLDPGEYNEQFF. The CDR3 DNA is TGTGCCAGCAGCTTAGATCCGGGGGAATACAATGAGCAGTTCTTC.

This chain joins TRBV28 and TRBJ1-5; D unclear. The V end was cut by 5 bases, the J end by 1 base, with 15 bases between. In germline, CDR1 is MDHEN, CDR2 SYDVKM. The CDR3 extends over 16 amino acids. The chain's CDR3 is CASSPLSRVSNQPQHF. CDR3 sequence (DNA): TGTGCCAGCAGTCCCCTCTCGCGAGTAAGCAATCAGCCCCAGCATTTT.

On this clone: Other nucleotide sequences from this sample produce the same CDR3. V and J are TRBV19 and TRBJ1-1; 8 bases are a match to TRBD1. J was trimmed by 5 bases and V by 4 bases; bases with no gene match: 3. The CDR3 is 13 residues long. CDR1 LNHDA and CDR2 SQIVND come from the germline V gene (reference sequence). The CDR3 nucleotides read TGTGCCAGTAGTAGAACAGGGGGTACTGAAGCTTTCTTT. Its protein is CASSRTGGTEAFF. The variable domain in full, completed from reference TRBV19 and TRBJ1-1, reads DGGITQSPKYLFRKEGQNVTLSCEQNLNHDAMYWYRQDPGQGLRLIYYSQIVNDFQKGDIAEGYSVSREKKESFPLTVTSAQKNPTAFYLCASSRTGGTEAFFGQGTRLTVV.

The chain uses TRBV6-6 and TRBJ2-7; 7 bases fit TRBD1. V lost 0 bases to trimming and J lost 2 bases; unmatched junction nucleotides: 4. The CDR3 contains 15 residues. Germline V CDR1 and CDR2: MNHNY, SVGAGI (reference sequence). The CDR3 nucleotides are TGTGCCAGCAGTTACTCCGGACAGGCTCCCTACGAGCAGTACTTC. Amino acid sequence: CASSYSGQAPYEQYF.

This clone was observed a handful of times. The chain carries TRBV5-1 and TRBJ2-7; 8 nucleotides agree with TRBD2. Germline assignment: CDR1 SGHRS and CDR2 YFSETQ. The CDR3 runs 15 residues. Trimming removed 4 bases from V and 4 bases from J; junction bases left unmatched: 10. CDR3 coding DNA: TGCGCCAGCAGCATTACGGGGGGGCCTCTTTACGAGCAGTACTTC. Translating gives CASSITGGPLYEQYF.

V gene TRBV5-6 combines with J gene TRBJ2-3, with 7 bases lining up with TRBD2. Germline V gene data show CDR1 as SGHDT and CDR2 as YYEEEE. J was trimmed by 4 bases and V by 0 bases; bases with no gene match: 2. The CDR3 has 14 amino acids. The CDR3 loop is CASSLAAGADTQYF. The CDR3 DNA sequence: TGTGCCAGCAGCTTGGCCGCGGGGGCAGATACGCAGTATTTT.

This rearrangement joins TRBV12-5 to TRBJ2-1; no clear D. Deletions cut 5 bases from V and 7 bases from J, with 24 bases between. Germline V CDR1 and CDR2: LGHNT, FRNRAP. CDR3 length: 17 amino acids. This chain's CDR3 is CASGLGGTPALRNEQFF. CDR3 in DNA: TGTGCTAGTGGTCTAGGTGGCACTCCCGCCCTCCGGAATGAGCAGTTCTTC.

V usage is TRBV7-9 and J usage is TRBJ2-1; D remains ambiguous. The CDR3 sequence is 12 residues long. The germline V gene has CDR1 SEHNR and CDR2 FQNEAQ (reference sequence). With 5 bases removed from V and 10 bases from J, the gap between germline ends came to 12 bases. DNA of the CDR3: TGTGCCAGCAGCACTACGGCTAAAGAGCAGTTCTTC. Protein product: CASSTTAKEQFF.

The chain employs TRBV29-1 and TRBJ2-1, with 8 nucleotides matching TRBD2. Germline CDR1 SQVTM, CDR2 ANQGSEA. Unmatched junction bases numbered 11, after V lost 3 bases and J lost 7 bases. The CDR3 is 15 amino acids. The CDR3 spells CSVDQVRGAGNEQFF. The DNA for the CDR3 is TGCAGCGTTGATCAGGTGCGGGGGGCCGGAAATGAGCAGTTCTTC.

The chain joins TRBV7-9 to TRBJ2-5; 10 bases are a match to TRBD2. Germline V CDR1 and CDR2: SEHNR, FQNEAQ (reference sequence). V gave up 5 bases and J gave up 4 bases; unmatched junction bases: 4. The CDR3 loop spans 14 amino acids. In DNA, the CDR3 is TGTGCCAGCAGCCTTAGCGGGGGGACAGAGACCCAGTACTTC. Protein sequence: CASSLSGGTETQYF.

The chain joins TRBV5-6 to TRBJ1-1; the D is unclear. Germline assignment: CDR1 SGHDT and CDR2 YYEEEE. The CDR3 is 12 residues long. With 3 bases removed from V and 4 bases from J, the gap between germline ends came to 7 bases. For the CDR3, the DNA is TGTGCCAGCAGCTACACCTTCACTGAAGCTTTCTTT. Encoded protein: CASSYTFTEAFF.

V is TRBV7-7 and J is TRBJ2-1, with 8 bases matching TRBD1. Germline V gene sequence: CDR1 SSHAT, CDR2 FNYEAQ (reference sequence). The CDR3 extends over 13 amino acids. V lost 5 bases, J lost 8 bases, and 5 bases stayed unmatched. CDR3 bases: TGTGCCAGCAGCAGCGGACAGGGCTATGAGCAGTTCTTC. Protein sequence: CASSSGQGYEQFF.

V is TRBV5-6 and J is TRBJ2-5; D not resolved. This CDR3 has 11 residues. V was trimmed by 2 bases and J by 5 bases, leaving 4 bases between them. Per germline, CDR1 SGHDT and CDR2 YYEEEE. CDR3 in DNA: TGTGCCAGCAGCTTTTCTGAGACCCAGTACTTC. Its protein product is CASSFSETQYF. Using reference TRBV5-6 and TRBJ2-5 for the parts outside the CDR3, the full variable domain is DAGVTQSPTHLIKTRGQQVTLRCSPKSGHDTVSWYQQALGQGPQFIFQYYEEEERQRGNFPDRFSGHQFPNYSSELNVNALLLGDSALYLCASSFSETQYFGPGTRLLVL.

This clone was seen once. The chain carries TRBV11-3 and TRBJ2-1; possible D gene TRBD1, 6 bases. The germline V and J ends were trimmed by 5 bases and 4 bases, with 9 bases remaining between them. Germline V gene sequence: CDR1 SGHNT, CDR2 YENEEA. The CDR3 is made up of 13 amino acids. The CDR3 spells CASSLDSYNEQFF. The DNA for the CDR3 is TGTGCCAGCAGCCTGGACAGTTACAATGAGCAGTTCTTC.

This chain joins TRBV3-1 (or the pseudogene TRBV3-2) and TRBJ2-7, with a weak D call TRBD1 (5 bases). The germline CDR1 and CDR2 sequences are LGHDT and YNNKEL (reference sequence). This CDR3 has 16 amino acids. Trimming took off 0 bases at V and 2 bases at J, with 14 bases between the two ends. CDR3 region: CASSQEAAGQTYEQYF. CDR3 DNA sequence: TGTGCCAGCAGCCAAGAGGCAGCAGGGCAGACCTACGAGCAGTACTTC.

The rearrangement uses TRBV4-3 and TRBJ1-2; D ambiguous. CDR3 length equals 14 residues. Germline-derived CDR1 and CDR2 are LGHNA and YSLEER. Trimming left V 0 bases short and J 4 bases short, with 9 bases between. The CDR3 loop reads CASSQDGDSYGYTF. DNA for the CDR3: TGCGCCAGCAGCCAAGATGGAGACTCCTATGGCTACACCTTC.

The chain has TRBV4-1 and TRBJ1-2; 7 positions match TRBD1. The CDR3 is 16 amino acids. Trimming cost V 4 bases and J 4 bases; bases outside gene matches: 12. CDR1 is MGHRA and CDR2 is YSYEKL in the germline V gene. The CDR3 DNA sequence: TGCGCCAGCAGCCTGGCACAGGGGAGGTGGGGCTATGGCTACACCTTC. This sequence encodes CASSLAQGRWGYGYTF.

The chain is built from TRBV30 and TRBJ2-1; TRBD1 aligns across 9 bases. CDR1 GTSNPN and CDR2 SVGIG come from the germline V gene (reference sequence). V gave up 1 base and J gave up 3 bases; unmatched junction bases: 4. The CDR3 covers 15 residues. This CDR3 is CAWSEGTGIYNEQFF. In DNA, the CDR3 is TGTGCCTGGAGTGAAGGGACAGGGATCTACAATGAGCAGTTCTTC.

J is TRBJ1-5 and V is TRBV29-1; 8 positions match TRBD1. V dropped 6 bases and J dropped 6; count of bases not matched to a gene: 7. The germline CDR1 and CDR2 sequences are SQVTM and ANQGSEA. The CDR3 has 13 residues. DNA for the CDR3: TGCAGCGTCCAAGGACAGGGCGCTCAGCCCCAGCATTTT. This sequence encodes CSVQGQGAQPQHF.

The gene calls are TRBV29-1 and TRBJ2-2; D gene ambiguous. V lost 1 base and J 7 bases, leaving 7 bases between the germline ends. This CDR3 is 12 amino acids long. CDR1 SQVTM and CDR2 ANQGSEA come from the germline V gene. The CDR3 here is CSVEVRIGELFF. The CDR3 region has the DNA TGCAGCGTTGAAGTCAGGATCGGGGAGCTGTTTTTT.

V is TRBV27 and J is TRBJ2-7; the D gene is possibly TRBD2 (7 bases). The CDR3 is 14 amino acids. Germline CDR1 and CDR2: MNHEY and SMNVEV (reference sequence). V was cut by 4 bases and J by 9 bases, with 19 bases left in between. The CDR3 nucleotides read TGTGCCAGCAGTTACGAGGGGGGGCCCTCGCCGCAGTACTTC. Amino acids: CASSYEGGPSPQYF.

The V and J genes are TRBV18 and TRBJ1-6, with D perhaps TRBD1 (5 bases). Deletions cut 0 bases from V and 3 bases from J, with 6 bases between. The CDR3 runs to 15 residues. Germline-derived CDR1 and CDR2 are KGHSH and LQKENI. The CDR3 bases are TGTGCCAGCTCACCACCGGGACTCTATAATTCACCCCTCCACTTT. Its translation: CASSPPGLYNSPLHF.